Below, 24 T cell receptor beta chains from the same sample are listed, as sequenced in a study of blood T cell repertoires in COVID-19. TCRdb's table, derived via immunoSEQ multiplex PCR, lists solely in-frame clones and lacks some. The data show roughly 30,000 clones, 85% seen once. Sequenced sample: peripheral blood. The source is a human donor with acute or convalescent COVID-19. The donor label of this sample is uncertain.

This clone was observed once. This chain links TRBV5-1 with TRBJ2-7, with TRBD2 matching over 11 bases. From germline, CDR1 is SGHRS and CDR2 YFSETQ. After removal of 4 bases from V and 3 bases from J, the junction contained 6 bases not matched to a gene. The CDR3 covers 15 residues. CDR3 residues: CASSGVGTSGYEQYF. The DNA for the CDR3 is TGCGCCAGCAGCGGGGTTGGGACTAGCGGCTACGAGCAGTACTTC.

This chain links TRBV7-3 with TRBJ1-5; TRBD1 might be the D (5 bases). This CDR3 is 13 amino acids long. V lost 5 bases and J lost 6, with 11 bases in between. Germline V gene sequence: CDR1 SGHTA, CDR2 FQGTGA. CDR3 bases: TGTGCCAGCAGCGTCCGTAGGGGTCAGCCCCAGCATTTT. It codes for CASSVRRGQPQHF.

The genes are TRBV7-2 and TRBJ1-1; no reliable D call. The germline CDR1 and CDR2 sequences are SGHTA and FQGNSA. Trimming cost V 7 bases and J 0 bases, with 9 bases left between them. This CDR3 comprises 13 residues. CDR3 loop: CASNAMMNTEAFF. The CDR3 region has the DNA TGTGCCAGCAACGCGATGATGAACACTGAAGCTTTCTTT.

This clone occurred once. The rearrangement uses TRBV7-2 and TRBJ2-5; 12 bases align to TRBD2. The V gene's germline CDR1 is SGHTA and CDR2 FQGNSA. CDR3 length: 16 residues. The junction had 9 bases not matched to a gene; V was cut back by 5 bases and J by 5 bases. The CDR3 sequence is CASSKMLAGGPETQYF. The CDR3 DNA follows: TGTGCCAGCAGCAAGATGCTAGCGGGGGGGCCTGAGACCCAGTACTTC.

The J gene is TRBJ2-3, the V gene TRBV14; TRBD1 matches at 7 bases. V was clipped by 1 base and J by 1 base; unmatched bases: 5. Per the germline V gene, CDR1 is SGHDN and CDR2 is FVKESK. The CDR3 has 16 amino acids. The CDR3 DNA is TGTGCCAGCAGCCAAGGTGTCGACAGGGGCACAGATACGCAGTATTTT. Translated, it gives CASSQGVDRGTDTQYF. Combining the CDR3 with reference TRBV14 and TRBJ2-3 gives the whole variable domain EAGVTQFPSHSVIEKGQTVTLRCDPISGHDNLYWYRRVMGKEIKFLLHFVKESKQDESGMPNNRFLAERTGGTYSTLKVQPAELEDSGVYFCASSQGVDRGTDTQYFGPGTRLTVL.

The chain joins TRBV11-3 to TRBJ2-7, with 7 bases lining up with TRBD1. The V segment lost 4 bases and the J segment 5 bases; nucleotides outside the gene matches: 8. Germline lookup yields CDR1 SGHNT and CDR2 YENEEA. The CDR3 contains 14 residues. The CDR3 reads CASSSSGGVHEQYF. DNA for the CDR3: TGTGCCAGCAGCTCTTCAGGGGGTGTTCACGAGCAGTACTTC. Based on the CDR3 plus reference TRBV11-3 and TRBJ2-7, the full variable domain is EAGVVQSPRYKIIEKKQPVAFWCNPISGHNTLYWYLQNLGQGPELLIRYENEEAVDDSQLPKDRFSAERLKGVDSTLKIQPAELGDSAVYLCASSSSGGVHEQYFGPGTRLTVT.

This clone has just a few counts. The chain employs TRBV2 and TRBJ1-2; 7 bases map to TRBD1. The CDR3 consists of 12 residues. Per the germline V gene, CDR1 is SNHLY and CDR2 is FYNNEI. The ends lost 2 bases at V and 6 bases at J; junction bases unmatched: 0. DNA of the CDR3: TGTGCCAGCAGTGAACAGGGGGATGGCTACACCTTC. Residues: CASSEQGDGYTF.

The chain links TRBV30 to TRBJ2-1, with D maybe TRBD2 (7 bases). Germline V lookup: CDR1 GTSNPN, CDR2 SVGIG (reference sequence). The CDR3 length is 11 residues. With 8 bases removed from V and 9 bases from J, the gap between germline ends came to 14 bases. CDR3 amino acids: CATDRGAEQFF. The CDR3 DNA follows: TGTGCCACCGACCGGGGGGCTGAGCAGTTCTTC.

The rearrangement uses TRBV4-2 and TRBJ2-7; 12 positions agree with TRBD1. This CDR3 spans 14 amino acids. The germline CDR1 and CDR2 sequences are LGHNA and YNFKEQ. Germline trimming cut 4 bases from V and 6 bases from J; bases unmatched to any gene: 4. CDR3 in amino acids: CASSLRDRGREQYF. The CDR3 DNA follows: TGTGCCAGCAGCCTACGGGACAGGGGGCGCGAGCAGTACTTC.

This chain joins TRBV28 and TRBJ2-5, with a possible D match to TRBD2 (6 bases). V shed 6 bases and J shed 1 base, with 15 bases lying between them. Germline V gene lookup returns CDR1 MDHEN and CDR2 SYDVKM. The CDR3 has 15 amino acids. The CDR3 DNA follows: TGTGCCAGCAGCCTTTCACTAGCCCGCCAAGAGACCCAGTACTTC. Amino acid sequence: CASSLSLARQETQYF.

In DNA form, the CDR3 reads TGTGCCAGCAGAGGATGGGAGGAGCAGTTCTTC. Amino acid sequence: CASRGWEEQFF. This chain connects TRBV11-3 to TRBJ2-1; possible D gene TRBD2, 5 bases. CDR1 is SGHNT, CDR2 YENEEA, per germline. The V gene lost 6 bases and the J gene lost 10 bases, with 10 bases spanning the gap. The CDR3 consists of 11 residues.

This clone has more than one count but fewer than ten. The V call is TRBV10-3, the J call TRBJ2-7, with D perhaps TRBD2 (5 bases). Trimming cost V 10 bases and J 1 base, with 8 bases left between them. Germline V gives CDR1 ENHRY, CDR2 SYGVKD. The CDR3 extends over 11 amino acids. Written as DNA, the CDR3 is TGTGCCACCGGACTGTCCTACGAGCAGTACTTC. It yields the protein CATGLSYEQYF.

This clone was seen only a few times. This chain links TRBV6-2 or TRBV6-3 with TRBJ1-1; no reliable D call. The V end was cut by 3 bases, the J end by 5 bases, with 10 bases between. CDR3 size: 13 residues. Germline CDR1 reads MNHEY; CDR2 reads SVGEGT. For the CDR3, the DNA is TGTGCCAGCAGTTATAAGGCGAGGACTGAAGCTTTCTTT. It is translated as CASSYKARTEAFF.

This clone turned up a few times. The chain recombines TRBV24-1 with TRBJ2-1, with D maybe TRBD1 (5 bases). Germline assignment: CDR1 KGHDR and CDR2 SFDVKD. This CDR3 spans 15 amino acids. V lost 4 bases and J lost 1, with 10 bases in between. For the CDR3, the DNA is TGTGCCACCAGTGACACTGACAGTTCCTACAATGAGCAGTTCTTC. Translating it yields CATSDTDSSYNEQFF.

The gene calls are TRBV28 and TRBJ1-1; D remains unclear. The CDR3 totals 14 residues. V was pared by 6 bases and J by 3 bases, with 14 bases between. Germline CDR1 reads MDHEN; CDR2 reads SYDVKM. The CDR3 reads CASRHGSLDTEAFF. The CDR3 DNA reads TGTGCCAGCAGACACGGGAGTCTCGACACTGAAGCTTTCTTT.

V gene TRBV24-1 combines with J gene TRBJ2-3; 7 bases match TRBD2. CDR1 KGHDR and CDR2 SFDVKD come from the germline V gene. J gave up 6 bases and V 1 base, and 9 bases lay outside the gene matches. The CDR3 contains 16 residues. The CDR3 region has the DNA TGTGCCACCAGTGATTTAGCTAGCGGTACATTCGATACGCAGTATTTT. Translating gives CATSDLASGTFDTQYF.

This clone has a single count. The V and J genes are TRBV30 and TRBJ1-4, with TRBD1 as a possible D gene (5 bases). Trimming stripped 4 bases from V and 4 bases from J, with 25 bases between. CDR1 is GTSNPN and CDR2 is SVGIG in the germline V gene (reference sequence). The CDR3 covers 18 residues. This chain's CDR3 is CAWTTSRTPNSDNEKLFF. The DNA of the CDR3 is TGTGCCTGGACAACATCGCGGACACCGAACTCCGATAATGAAAAACTGTTTTTT.

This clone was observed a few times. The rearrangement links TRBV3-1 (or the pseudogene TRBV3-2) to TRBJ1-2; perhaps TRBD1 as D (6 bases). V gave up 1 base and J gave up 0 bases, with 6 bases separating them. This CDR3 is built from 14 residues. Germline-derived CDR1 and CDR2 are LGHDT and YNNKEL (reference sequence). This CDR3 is CASSQGDTNYGYTF. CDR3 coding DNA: TGTGCCAGCAGCCAAGGGGACACTAACTATGGCTACACCTTC.

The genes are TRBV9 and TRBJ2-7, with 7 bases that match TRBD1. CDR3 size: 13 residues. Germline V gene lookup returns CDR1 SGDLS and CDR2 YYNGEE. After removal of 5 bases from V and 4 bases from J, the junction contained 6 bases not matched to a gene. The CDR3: CASSLTGDYEQYF. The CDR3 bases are TGTGCCAGCAGTCTCACAGGGGATTACGAGCAGTACTTC.

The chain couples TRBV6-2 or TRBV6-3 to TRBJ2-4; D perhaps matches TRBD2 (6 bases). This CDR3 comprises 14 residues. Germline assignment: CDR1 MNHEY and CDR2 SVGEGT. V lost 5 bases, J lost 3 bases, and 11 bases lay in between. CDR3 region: CASSQDYIKNIQYF. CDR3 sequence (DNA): TGTGCCAGCAGTCAGGACTACATCAAAAACATTCAGTACTTC.

The CDR3 sequence: CASSVAVTGTSEAFF. The CDR3 bases are TGTGCCAGCAGCGTAGCGGTGACCGGGACAAGCGAAGCTTTCTTT. The genes are TRBV9 and TRBJ1-1, with D possibly being TRBD1 (6 bases). Germline-derived CDR1 and CDR2 are SGDLS and YYNGEE. This CDR3 is built from 15 residues. V lost 0 bases, J lost 8 bases, and 17 bases lay in between.

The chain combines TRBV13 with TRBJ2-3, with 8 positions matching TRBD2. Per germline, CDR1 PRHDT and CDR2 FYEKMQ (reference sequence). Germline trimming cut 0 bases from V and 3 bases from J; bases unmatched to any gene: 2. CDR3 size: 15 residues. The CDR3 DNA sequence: TGTGCCAGCAGCTTAGGCGGGGGGGCAACAGATACGCAGTATTTT. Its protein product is CASSLGGGATDTQYF.

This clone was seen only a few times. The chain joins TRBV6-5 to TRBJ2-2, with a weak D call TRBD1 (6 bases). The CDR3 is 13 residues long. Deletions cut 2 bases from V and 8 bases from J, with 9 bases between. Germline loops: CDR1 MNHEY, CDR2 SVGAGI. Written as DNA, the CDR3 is TGTGCCAGCAGTTACAACAGGGAGGGGGAGCTGTTTTTT. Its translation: CASSYNREGELFF.

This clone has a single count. This CDR3 reads CASSLPAVYGYTF. CDR3 DNA sequence: TGTGCCAGCAGTTTACCCGCAGTCTATGGCTACACCTTC. The rearrangement joins TRBV28 to TRBJ1-2, with D unresolved. Germline V gene data show CDR1 as MDHEN and CDR2 as SYDVKM. V shed 2 bases and J shed 4 bases, with 8 bases lying between them. The CDR3 runs to 13 residues.